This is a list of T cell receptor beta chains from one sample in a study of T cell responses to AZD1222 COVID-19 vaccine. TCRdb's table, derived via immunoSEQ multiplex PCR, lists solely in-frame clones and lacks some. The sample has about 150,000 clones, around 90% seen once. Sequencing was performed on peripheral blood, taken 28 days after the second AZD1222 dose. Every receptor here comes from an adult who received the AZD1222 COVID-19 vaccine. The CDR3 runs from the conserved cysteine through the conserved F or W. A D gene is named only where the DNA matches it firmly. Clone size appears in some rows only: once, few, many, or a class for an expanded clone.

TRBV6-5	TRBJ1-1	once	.	CASSRTDAGVEAFF	TGTGCCAGCAGTCGGACTGACGCGGGGGTTGAAGCTTTCTTT
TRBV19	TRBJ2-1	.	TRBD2	CASSAGTSVYNEQFF	TGTGCCAGTAGTGCCGGGACTAGCGTATACAATGAGCAGTTCTTC
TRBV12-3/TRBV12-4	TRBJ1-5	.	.	CASSPDGNQPQHF	TGTGCCAGCAGCCCCGACGGAAATCAGCCCCAGCATTTT
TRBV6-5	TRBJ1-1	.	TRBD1	CASSYTTGIGTEAFF	TGTGCCAGCAGTTACACGACAGGGATCGGCACTGAAGCTTTCTTT
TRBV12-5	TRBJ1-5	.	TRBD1	CASGFEQGSPQHF	TGTGCTAGTGGTTTCGAACAGGGGTCCCCCCAGCATTTT
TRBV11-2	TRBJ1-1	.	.	CASSLSRGAGFMNTEAFF	TGTGCCAGCAGCTTATCCCGGGGGGCAGGGTTTATGAACACTGAAGCTTTCTTT
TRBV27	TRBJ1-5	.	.	CASHRGGSNQPQHF	TGTGCCAGCCATCGGGGAGGTAGCAATCAGCCCCAGCATTTT
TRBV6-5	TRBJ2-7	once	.	CASASETPAYEQYF	TGTGCCAGCGCATCCGAGACTCCTGCCTACGAGCAGTACTTC
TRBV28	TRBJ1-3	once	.	CASSLIQGTSGNTIYF	TGTGCCAGCAGTTTAATCCAGGGCACCTCTGGAAACACCATATATTTT
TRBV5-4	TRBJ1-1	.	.	CASSLFQGILNTEAFF	TGTGCCAGCAGCTTGTTCCAGGGGATATTGAACACTGAAGCTTTCTTT
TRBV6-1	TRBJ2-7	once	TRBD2	CASSEARTSGSPQYF	TGTGCCAGCAGTGAAGCCCGGACTAGCGGGAGTCCGCAGTACTTC
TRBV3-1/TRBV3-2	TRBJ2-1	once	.	CASRSRGWDEQFF	TGTGCCAGCAGAAGCAGGGGATGGGATGAGCAGTTCTTC
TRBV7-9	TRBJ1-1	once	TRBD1	CASSLMQGGTEAFF	TGTGCCAGCAGCTTAATGCAGGGGGGCACTGAAGCTTTCTTT
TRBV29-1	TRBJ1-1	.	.	CSVLYRAVSTEAFF	TGCAGCGTCCTGTACAGGGCGGTGAGCACTGAAGCTTTCTTT
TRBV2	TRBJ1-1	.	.	CASREIANTEAFF	TGTGCCAGCAGAGAAATAGCTAACACTGAAGCTTTCTTT
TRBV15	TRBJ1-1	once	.	CATSRAGGYTEAFF	TGTGCCACCAGCAGAGCTGGGGGGTACACTGAAGCTTTCTTT
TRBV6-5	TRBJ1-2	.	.	CASSYSGSQGYTF	TGTGCCAGCAGTTACTCTGGCAGTCAGGGCTACACCTTC
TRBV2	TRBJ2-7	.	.	CASSDGIGYEQYF	TGTGCCAGCAGTGATGGGATCGGCTACGAGCAGTACTTC
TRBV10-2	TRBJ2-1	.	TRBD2	CASSSGRAYEQFF	TGCGCCAGCTCTAGCGGGAGAGCTTACGAGCAGTTCTTC
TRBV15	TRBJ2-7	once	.	CATSRTKAYSSYEQYF	TGTGCCACCAGCAGGACTAAAGCGTACAGCTCCTACGAGCAGTACTTC
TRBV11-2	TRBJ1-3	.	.	CASSLQLISGNTIYF	TGTGCCAGCAGCTTACAGTTGATTTCTGGAAACACCATATATTTT
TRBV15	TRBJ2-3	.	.	CATRESTDTQYF	TGTGCCACCAGGGAGAGCACAGATACGCAGTATTTT
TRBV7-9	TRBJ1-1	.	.	CASSSGRGSTEAFF	TGTGCCAGCAGCTCAGGGAGGGGGAGTACTGAAGCTTTCTTT
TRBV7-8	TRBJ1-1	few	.	CASSHRMENTEAFF	TGTGCCAGCAGCCACAGGATGGAGAACACTGAAGCTTTCTTT
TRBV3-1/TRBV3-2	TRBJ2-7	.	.	CASSQGTHEQYF	TGTGCCAGCAGCCAAGGAACCCACGAGCAGTACTTC
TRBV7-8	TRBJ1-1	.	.	CASSLAGNTEAFF	TGTGCCAGCAGCTTAGCGGGGAACACTGAAGCTTTCTTT
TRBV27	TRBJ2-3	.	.	CASSLQTDTQYF	TGTGCCAGCAGTTTACAAACAGATACGCAGTATTTT
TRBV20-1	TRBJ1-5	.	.	CSARDQHSEHF	TGCAGTGCTAGAGATCAGCACAGTGAGCATTTT
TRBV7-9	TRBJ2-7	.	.	CASSPPGGFPYEQYF	TGTGCCAGCAGCCCCCCGGGTGGCTTCCCCTACGAGCAGTACTTC
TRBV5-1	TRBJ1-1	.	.	CASSLVGMNTEAFF	TGCGCCAGCAGCTTGGTCGGGATGAACACTGAAGCTTTCTTT